The T cell receptor beta chain under discussion was sequenced for a study of T-cell reconstitution after alpha-beta-depleted transplantation in children. Study-wide findings and caveats: Newly generated T cells supplied most T-cell counts and diversity one year post-transplant. Several hundred expanded graft clones reportedly gave rise to the alpha-beta T cells present about two months after transplant. Where some patients showed high TCRbeta diversity at day 60, it came from recipient T cells and thymic progenitors that had survived.

This clonotype was counted many times. Its antigen is unknown. Using unique molecular identifiers, the investigators prepared the TCRbeta library. A single record per CDR3 protein comes from TCRdb applying MiXCR to the PCR reads. Here the sample spans approximately 300,000 distinct CDR3 sequences, more than 9% being singletons. The sequences come from peripheral blood, collected 180 days after TCRalphabeta/CD19-depleted stem cell transplant. The sequence derives from a male patient aged 2 to 10 who had a stem cell transplant for chronic granulomatous disease, so the T cells may come from the graft donor.

Written as DNA, the CDR3 is TGTGCCAGCAGCTTAGTCTCCAAGAACACCGGGGAGCTGTTTTTT. This codes for CASSLVSKNTGELFF. V and J are TRBV7-3 and TRBJ2-2; D gene unclear. V gave up 2 bases and J gave up 1 base, with 8 bases separating them. Per germline, CDR1 SGHTA and CDR2 FQGTGA. The CDR3 is 15 amino acids.